This T cell receptor (beta chain) came from a study of beta chain features in type 1 diabetes. Study-wide results and limits: Patients with Type 1 diabetes showed moderately but significantly shorter TCRB CDR3s in all four CD4+ subsets. Over-representation of high TCR-expressing cells was a possible consequence of cDNA sequencing. In the patient group, naive, central memory and Treg TCRB repertoires seemed more alike than in the healthy donor group.

To note about this clone: Its antigen remains unknown.

Every bit of the isolated RNA underwent reverse transcription, so sequencing read expressed TCRB transcripts. Assay: immunoSEQ multiplex PCR; the TCRdb copy retains only in-frame clones and omits some. The data contain 630,000 or so clones, 11% to 15% of them seen just once; the ten biggest clones take up roughly 0.04%. Trimming left V 1 base short and J 5 bases short, with 10 bases between. Germline assignment: CDR1 SGHRS and CDR2 YFSETQ. This CDR3 spans 15 amino acids. Sequencing was performed on naive CD4+ T cells from blood. J is TRBJ1-6 and V is TRBV5-1, with D possibly TRBD1 on 6 matching bases. The sequence came from a man younger than 35 with type 1 diabetes. The CDR3 nucleotides read TGCGCCAGCAGCTTGACAGGGAGGGATAATTCACCCCTCCACTTT. Protein product: CASSLTGRDNSPLHF. Based on the CDR3 plus reference TRBV5-1 and TRBJ1-6, the full variable domain is KAGVTQTPRYLIKTRGQQVTLSCSPISGHRSVSWYQQTPGQGLQFLFEYFSETQRNKGNFPGRFSGRQFSNSRSEMNVSTLELGDSALYLCASSLTGRDNSPLHFGNGTRLTVT.